Listed here are 21 T cell receptor beta chains from one sample, sequenced in a study of T cells in Graves' hyperthyroidism and ophthalmopathy. The investigators amplified TCR beta CDR3 regions from RNA transcripts. The HTBI primer set served for first-round RT-PCR of the TCR CDR3. Via MiXCR, TCRdb re-called the multiplex PCR reads, giving one row per CDR3 protein. Here the sample spans about 400,000 distinct CDR3 sequences, about an eighth being singletons. Sequencing was performed on blood. The receptors stem from a man aged 50 to 59 with Graves' ophthalmopathy.

There are a few counts of this clonotype. The J gene is TRBJ2-1, the V gene TRBV12-5, with unresolved D. This CDR3 is 15 amino acids long. The V gene lost 3 bases and the J gene lost 6 bases, with 15 bases spanning the gap. CDR1 is LGHNT, CDR2 FRNRAP, per germline. Written as DNA, the CDR3 is TGTGCTAGTGGTTTAGGGCACATCGGCGGCAATGAGCAGTTCTTC. Its protein product is CASGLGHIGGNEQFF.

The rearrangement links TRBV20-1 to TRBJ2-7; unclear D gene. The CDR3 loop spans 12 amino acids. Germline values: CDR1 DFQATT, CDR2 SNEGSKA (reference sequence). Trimming removed 4 bases at V and 3 bases at J, with 10 bases between. CDR3 DNA sequence: TGCAGTGCTACTTCTGGGGTCTACGAGCAGTACTTC. Translating gives CSATSGVYEQYF.

The V and J genes are TRBV10-1 and TRBJ1-3; tentative D call: TRBD1 (5 bases). The CDR3 has 15 residues. The V gene's germline CDR1 is WNHNN and CDR2 SYGVQD (reference sequence). Between the trimmed V and J ends, which lost 3 bases and 0 bases, there was a span of 9 bases. Here the CDR3 reads CASSDGGTSGNTIYF. Written as DNA, the CDR3 is TGCGCCAGCAGTGATGGGGGGACCTCTGGAAACACCATATATTTT.

This clonotype has ten or more counts. The V call is TRBV11-2, the J call TRBJ2-1, with 10 nucleotides matching TRBD2. Germline CDR1 is SGHAT and CDR2 is FQNNGV. The CDR3 extends over 16 amino acids. The J segment lost 3 bases and the V segment lost 1 base, leaving 3 bases of the junction unmatched. This chain's CDR3 is CASSLVLAGYYNEQFF. CDR3 nucleotide sequence: TGTGCCAGCAGCTTAGTACTAGCGGGGTACTACAATGAGCAGTTCTTC.

V and J are TRBV7-2 and TRBJ2-7, with D uncertain. Germline CDR1 and CDR2: SGHTA and FQGNSA. The ends were cut back, 5 bases at V and 0 bases at J, with 14 bases in the middle. The CDR3 is 15 residues long. CDR3 in DNA: TGTGCCAGCAGCCAGACGGCAACCAGCTCCTACGAGCAGTACTTC. Residues: CASSQTATSSYEQYF.

About this clonotype: One junction end disagrees with the germline gene, perhaps due to a read error. The chain uses TRBV27 and TRBJ1-4, with 10 bases fitting TRBD1. This CDR3 has 17 residues. The germline V gene encodes CDR1 MNHEY and CDR2 SMNVEV (reference sequence). CDR3 amino acids: CVSSRPGGQGVNEKLFF. The CDR3 coding sequence is TGTGTCAGCAGTCGTCCGGGAGGACAGGGGGTGAATGAAAAACTGTTTTTT.

This clonotype has at least ten counts. The chain has TRBV12-3 or TRBV12-4 and TRBJ2-3, with D possibly TRBD2 on 5 matching bases. CDR3 length: 11 residues. The V end lost 5 bases, the J end lost 6 bases, and 6 bases lay between the germline ends. CDR3 in amino acids: CASSRGDTQYF. In DNA, the CDR3 is TGTGCCAGCAGTCGCGGGGATACGCAGTATTTT.

In its sample, this clonotype was seen many times. This chain joins TRBV12-3 or TRBV12-4 and TRBJ2-7; 16 positions match TRBD2. Trimming removed 5 bases from V and 0 bases from J; junction bases left unmatched: 19. The CDR3 has 22 amino acids. DNA of the CDR3: TGTGCCAGCAGTAAATGGACAGGGGCGGGACTAGCGGGAGGGCCGAGCTCCTACGAGCAGTACTTC. It codes for CASSKWTGAGLAGGPSSYEQYF.

This clonotype was observed a few times. The genes are TRBV19 and TRBJ2-2; tentatively, D is TRBD1 (5 bases). The CDR3 length is 17 residues. Trimming removed 1 base from V and 4 bases from J, with 16 bases in between. CDR1 LNHDA and CDR2 SQIVND come from the germline V gene (reference sequence). The CDR3 loop is CASSIVLGQGGTGELFF. CDR3 DNA: TGTGCCAGTAGTATAGTCTTGGGGCAGGGTGGCACCGGGGAGCTGTTTTTT.

This clonotype occurred many times. The genes are TRBV5-8 and TRBJ2-3; TRBD2 matches 9 bases. With 4 bases clipped from V and 1 base from J, the junction kept 13 bases outside the gene matches. The CDR3 consists of 18 residues. Germline V gives CDR1 SGHTS, CDR2 YDEGEE. The CDR3 sequence: CASSPRLAGSRGTDTQYF. CDR3 sequence (DNA): TGTGCCAGCAGCCCAAGGCTAGCGGGATCCCGAGGCACAGATACGCAGTATTTT.

The CDR3 nucleotides are TGTGCCAGCAGTTTAGGACCATATGGCTACACCTTC. Encoded protein: CASSLGPYGYTF. The chain recombines TRBV6-2 or TRBV6-3 with TRBJ1-2; the D is unclear. The CDR3 runs 12 residues. Germline-derived CDR1 and CDR2 are MNHEY and SVGEGT. V was trimmed by 4 bases and J by 5 bases, leaving 8 bases between them.

V is TRBV18 and J is TRBJ2-1; 9 nucleotides agree with TRBD2. Looked up from germline, CDR1 is KGHSH and CDR2 is LQKENI. The CDR3 contains 17 residues. Trimming took 4 bases from V and 4 from J; bases not matched to a gene: 11. In nucleotides, the CDR3 is TGTGCCAGCTCACAGAAAATGACTAGCGGAGAATACAATGAGCAGTTCTTC. This translates into CASSQKMTSGEYNEQFF.

The J gene is TRBJ2-7, the V gene TRBV5-1; D not resolved. V lost 5 bases and J lost 2, with 8 bases in between. Germline lookup yields CDR1 SGHRS and CDR2 YFSETQ. CDR3 length: 12 residues. The DNA for the CDR3 is TGCGCCAGCAGTTCTAGGGCCTACGAGCAGTACTTC. Protein: CASSSRAYEQYF.

In regard to this clonotype: A clone one base away is much larger, so this may be a read error. This chain uses TRBV6-5 with TRBJ2-1; the D gene is possibly TRBD2 (5 bases). Germline CDR1 is MNHEY and CDR2 is SVGAGI. The V and J ends lost 3 bases and 5 bases respectively, with 14 bases between them. The CDR3 has 15 amino acids. CDR3 nucleotides: TGTGCCAGCAGTTATAGTAGCGTTTTCCACAATGAGCAGTTCTTC. It translates to CASSYSSVFHNEQFF.

This clonotype was counted between two and nine times. The chain couples TRBV6-5 to TRBJ2-6; unclear D gene. Germline values: CDR1 MNHEY, CDR2 SVGAGI. This CDR3 spans 16 amino acids. Trimming took 0 bases from V and 4 from J, leaving 10 bases between them. Written as DNA, the CDR3 is TGTGCCAGCAGTTACTCGATGCTCGGGGGGGCCAACGTCCTGACTTTC. Translation gives CASSYSMLGGANVLTF.

The gene calls are TRBV28 and TRBJ2-7, with D uncertain. Germline V gene sequence: CDR1 MDHEN, CDR2 SYDVKM. Trimming removed 6 bases from V and 2 bases from J, with 14 bases in between. The CDR3 contains 14 residues. The CDR3 region is CASSPVPVPYEQYF. As DNA, the CDR3 is TGTGCCAGCAGCCCAGTCCCGGTGCCCTACGAGCAGTACTTC.

This clonotype was detected ten times or more. The chain uses TRBV20-1 and TRBJ2-3, with 14 bases aligning to TRBD2. Trimming cost V 6 bases and J 3 bases; bases outside gene matches: 11. The CDR3 totals 17 residues. The germline gives CDR1 DFQATT, CDR2 SNEGSKA (reference sequence). The CDR3, as DNA: TGCAGTGCAACCTCCGGGACTAGCGGGAGCATGACAGATACGCAGTATTTT. It is translated as CSATSGTSGSMTDTQYF.

This chain connects TRBV19 to TRBJ1-3, with unresolved D. Looked up from germline, CDR1 is LNHDA and CDR2 is SQIVND (reference sequence). CDR3 length equals 17 residues. V dropped 10 bases and J dropped 0 bases, with 22 bases sitting between them. For the CDR3, the DNA is TGTGCCACCCGCGATTGGGTACACTCGGTCTCTGGAAACACCATATATTTT. It codes for CATRDWVHSVSGNTIYF.

Notes on this clonotype: With a much larger clone just one base away, this may be a read error. V usage is TRBV14 and J usage is TRBJ1-1; the D is unclear. Per germline, CDR1 SGHDN and CDR2 FVKESK. The germline V and J ends were trimmed by 7 bases and 0 bases, with 15 bases remaining between them. This CDR3 is built from 15 residues. CDR3: CASIPPGTLNTEAFF. The DNA for the CDR3 is TGTGCCAGCATCCCCCCTGGTACGCTGAACACTGAAGCTTTCTTT.

The table lists this clonotype with many counts. The chain has TRBV5-1 and TRBJ2-1, with a tentative D call TRBD1 (6 bases). V shed 0 bases and J shed 5 bases, with 12 bases lying between them. Germline CDR1 is SGHRS and CDR2 is YFSETQ. The CDR3 covers 15 residues. For the CDR3, the DNA is TGCGCCAGCAGCTTGGCAGGGGCAGGAAACAATGAGCAGTTCTTC. The encoded protein is CASSLAGAGNNEQFF. Using reference TRBV5-1 and TRBJ2-1 for the parts outside the CDR3, the full variable domain is KAGVTQTPRYLIKTRGQQVTLSCSPISGHRSVSWYQQTPGQGLQFLFEYFSETQRNKGNFPGRFSGRQFSNSRSEMNVSTLELGDSALYLCASSLAGAGNNEQFFGPGTRLTVL.

CDR3 nucleotides: TGTGCCAACCAAGCGGAAAGCACAGATACGCAGTATTTT. It translates to CANQAESTDTQYF. The chain uses TRBV5-4 and TRBJ2-3; possibly TRBD2 for D (5 bases). This CDR3 is 13 amino acids long. With 9 bases removed from V and 0 bases from J, the gap between germline ends came to 11 bases. In germline, CDR1 is SGHNT, CDR2 YYREEE (reference sequence).